The rows below give T cell receptor beta chains drawn from one sample of a study of T-cell reconstitution after alpha-beta-depleted transplantation in children. TCRdb passed the PCR reads through MiXCR, listing each CDR3 protein once. The table records about 350,000 distinct CDR3 sequences, 10% to 15% of them present only once. The sample was PBMCs, taken from the stem cell graft. The receptor set was obtained from a human donor who donated a stem cell graft to a child with Fanconi anemia. CDR3s include the opening cysteine and the closing phenylalanine or tryptophan. The D gene is left open where the match is weak. Clone sizes are given selectively: once, few, many, or a class where the clone is expanded.

clone size,J gene,V gene,D gene,CDR3 DNA,CDR3 protein
-,TRBJ2-5,TRBV4-1,-,TGCGCCAGCAGCCAAGTTTATTTCGGGAAACAGGGAGGAGAAGAGACCCAGTACTTC,CASSQVYFGKQGGEETQYF
many,TRBJ2-1,TRBV12-3/TRBV12-4,TRBD2,TGTGCCAGCAGTCCTAGACTAGCGGGGGGGAATGAGCAGTTCTTC,CASSPRLAGGNEQFF
few,TRBJ1-2,TRBV5-1,-,TGCGCCAGCAGCCCCGGGGTGGGGGCAACAAACTATGGCTACACCTTC,CASSPGVGATNYGYTF
many,TRBJ2-3,TRBV11-2,-,TGTGCCAGCAGCTTAGTTTCCGCACTTTCCCCGGATACGCAGTATTTT,CASSLVSALSPDTQYF
many,TRBJ2-3,TRBV29-1,-,TGCAGCGTTGTCGGGACTGGCACAGATACGCAGTATTTT,CSVVGTGTDTQYF
-,TRBJ1-2,TRBV28,-,TGTGCCAGCAGCCGACCGGGTCACTATGGCTACACCTTC,CASSRPGHYGYTF
-,TRBJ2-2,TRBV5-1,-,TGCGCCAGCGAGGAAACGAACACCGGGGAGCTGTTTTTT,CASEETNTGELFF
-,TRBJ1-1,TRBV4-3,-,TGCGCCAGCAGCCAATGGGAACGCACTGAAGCTTTCTTT,CASSQWERTEAFF
many,TRBJ2-5,TRBV3-1,TRBD2,TGTGCCAGCAGCCAAGTCACTAGCGGTCAAGAGACCCAGTACTTC,CASSQVTSGQETQYF
-,TRBJ2-1,TRBV9,-,TGTGCCAGCAGCGTAGGGCAGGGGCTGTACAATGAGCAGTTCTTC,CASSVGQGLYNEQFF
-,TRBJ1-2,TRBV7-2,TRBD1,TGTGCCAGCAGCGCGAGACAGGGGGCACGCCTTAACTATGGCTACACCTTC,CASSARQGARLNYGYTF
-,TRBJ1-6,TRBV20-1,-,TGCAGTGCTAAAAGGGGGGGGGTCGGTTCACCCCTCCACTTT,CSAKRGGVGSPLHF
few,TRBJ2-3,TRBV5-5,-,TGTGCCAGCAGCTACGTGGGGCGCACAGATACGCAGTATTTT,CASSYVGRTDTQYF
-,TRBJ1-1,TRBV27,TRBD1,TGTGCCAGCAGTAAGGGACAGGCTGACACTGAAGCTTTCTTT,CASSKGQADTEAFF
few,TRBJ1-1,TRBV12-3/TRBV12-4,-,TGTGCCAGCGTAAGGGGGGGCACTGAAGCTTTCTTT,CASVRGGTEAFF
many,TRBJ2-1,TRBV5-5,TRBD1,TGTGCCAGCAGCTCACCGGACAGGGGCTCCTACAATGAGCAGTTCTTC,CASSSPDRGSYNEQFF
few,TRBJ1-2,TRBV29-1,-,TGCAGCGTAAAAGGACAAAATAACTATGGCTACACCTTC,CSVKGQNNYGYTF
many,TRBJ2-7,TRBV6-5,-,TGTGCCAGCAGTTACGGAGGTGGTGGTGTGGAGCAGTACTTC,CASSYGGGGVEQYF
many,TRBJ1-1,TRBV12-3/TRBV12-4,-,TGTGCCAGCAGTTTATGGCGGGGCGCCGAAGCTTTCTTT,CASSLWRGAEAFF
-,TRBJ1-3,TRBV12-3/TRBV12-4,-,TGTGCCAGCAGTTTAGGACAGGTCTCTGGAAACACCATATATTTT,CASSLGQVSGNTIYF
few,TRBJ1-5,TRBV2,-,TGTGCCAGCAGTCCGCAGGCGGGATCTCAGCCCCAGCATTTT,CASSPQAGSQPQHF
many,TRBJ2-3,TRBV12-3/TRBV12-4,TRBD1,TGTGCCAGCAGTTCGACAGGGGCAGATACGCAGTATTTT,CASSSTGADTQYF
-,TRBJ2-7,TRBV21-1,-,TGTGCCAGCATAAGGGACGAGCAGTACTTC,CASIRDEQYF
-,TRBJ2-1,TRBV7-8,TRBD2,TGTGCCAGCAGCTCCCTCGGGACTAGCGGGGCCTACAATGAGCAGTTCTTC,CASSSLGTSGAYNEQFF
few,TRBJ2-3,TRBV7-9,-,TGTGCCAGCAGCTTCACAGCTAGCACAGATACGCAGTATTTT,CASSFTASTDTQYF
few,TRBJ1-1,TRBV7-2,-,TGTGCCAGCAGCGACCCGGGACCCCTCGGTTTCTTT,CASSDPGPLGFF
few,TRBJ2-3,TRBV9,-,TGTGCCAGCAGCGTAGGTGGACGTCTGGATACGCAGTATTTT,CASSVGGRLDTQYF
-,TRBJ2-6,TRBV4-2,-,TGTGCCAGCAGCCAAGGGGTTCGCCCAACTGGGGCCAACGTCCTGACTTTC,CASSQGVRPTGANVLTF